This T cell receptor beta chain derives from a study of blood T cell repertoires in COVID-19. The overall study: The origin of the acute and convalescent COVID-19 samples was the United States, Italy and Spain. T cells, B-cell-depleted T cells, or PBMCs supplied cDNA or gDNA.

In the authors' workflow: Researchers report that nucleated cell counts were estimated from reference gene primer amplification. Clones were sequenced by immunoSEQ multiplex PCR, and TCRdb holds only the in-frame ones, with some missing. That table gives V, J and clone size, and the DNA gave D and trimming. The table has fewer than 350,000 clones, about 90% seen once; the top ten hold approximately 12%. Patients from Seattle were sampled longitudinally, starting during active infection. The sequence came from a woman under 40 with COVID-19, enrolled during active disease. Sample: peripheral blood.

DNA of the CDR3: TGTGCCAGCAGCATGGTTAGGGGTAAAGAGACCCAGTACTTC. Protein product: CASSMVRGKETQYF. The chain has TRBV11-1 and TRBJ2-5; D perhaps matches TRBD1 (5 bases). This CDR3 is 14 amino acids long. V dropped 5 bases and J dropped 3 bases, with 13 bases sitting between them. CDR1 is SGHAT, CDR2 FQDESV, per germline (reference sequence).